This TCR beta chain was profiled in a study of blood T cell repertoires in COVID-19. Study as a whole: Samples of COVID-19 (acute and convalescent) were obtained from the United States, Italy and Spain. T cells, B-cell-depleted T cells, or PBMCs supplied cDNA or gDNA.

Source study methods: Amplification with reference gene primers provided the estimates of nucleated cell counts. Some clones are missing from TCRdb's copy, which holds only in-frame ones; the method was immunoSEQ multiplex PCR. Clone size and the V and J calls come from that table; the DNA yielded D and trimming. The sample lists 250,000 to 350,000 clones, 80% to 90% occurring once. This CDR3 has 13 residues. Trimming took off 5 bases at V and 5 bases at J, with 12 bases between the two ends. CDR1 is SNHLY, CDR2 FYNNEI, per germline. Seattle researchers signed up patients amid active infection and tracked them longitudinally.

The sequence was obtained from an older woman with COVID-19, enrolled during active disease. The chain carries TRBV2 and TRBJ2-5; maybe TRBD1 (6 bases). The source material was peripheral blood. CDR3 protein: CASSKQGSETQYF. The CDR3 bases are TGTGCCAGCAGTAAGCAGGGGAGCGAGACCCAGTACTTC.